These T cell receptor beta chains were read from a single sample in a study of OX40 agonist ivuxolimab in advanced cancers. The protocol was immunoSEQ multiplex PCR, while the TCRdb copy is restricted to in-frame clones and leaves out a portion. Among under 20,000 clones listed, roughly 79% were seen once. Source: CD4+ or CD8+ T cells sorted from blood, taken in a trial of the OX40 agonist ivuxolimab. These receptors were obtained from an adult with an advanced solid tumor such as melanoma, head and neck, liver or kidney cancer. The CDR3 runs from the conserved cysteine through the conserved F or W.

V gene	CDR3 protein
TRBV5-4	CASSWLAGDGPNEQFF
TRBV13	CASSVLAGGTDTQYF
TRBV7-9	CASSSTIDRAELGANVLTF
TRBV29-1	CSVTGTGRFNTDTQYF
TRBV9	CASSAYPDRQRQETQYF
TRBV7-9	CASSSSGHQETQYF
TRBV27	CASSLWGQETQYF
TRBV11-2	CASSLVPRASGSTDTQYF
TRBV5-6	CASSLDRDNYGYTF
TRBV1	CTSSQVPGPNPPLAKNIQYF
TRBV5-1	CASSLEGVGDYPSTQETQYF
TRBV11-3	CASSLIGGDGYGYTF
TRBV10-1	CASSNYNEQFF
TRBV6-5	CASSWAYNSPLHF
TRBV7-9	CASSWRADGNEQFF
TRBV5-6	CASSSDTRGYEQYF
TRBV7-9	CASSLGQGVQPQHF
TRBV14	CASTTPTPVRTDYKLNTEAFF
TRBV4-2	CASSPRGRAGGTGELFF
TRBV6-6	CAYRGGWDRDAGELFF
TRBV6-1	CASSEDGTEAFF